This T cell receptor (beta chain) is from a study of molecular identifiers for immune sequencing clone quantification (dated by TCRdb to 2016 to 2019). As for the study more broadly: For a replicate experiment, the RNA from either around 20,000 or 99,000 naive CD8 T cells was divided into five aliquots, and four of those aliquots went on to sequencing. This methods study used CD8 T cells to benchmark TCR RNA copy counting and molecular-identifier clustering-based TCR repertoire sequencing (MIDCIRS).

Preparation of the library involved PCR. The reads were generated on an Illumina HiSeq 4000. Bulk TCR libraries were made following a previously described method, with the TCR primers given in Table S5. The Qiagen AllPrep DNA/RNA kit was used to purify total RNA. Before any analysis, reads coming from multiple sequencing runs of the same library were combined into one pool. The original pipeline was this. Reads were retained only if their TCR constant sequence matched exactly, and those retained reads were trimmed to 150 nt and grouped according to their 12-nt molecular barcodes. Within each barcode group, reads were sub-clustered at a 15% Levenshtein threshold, and quality-weighted consensus sequences were built per RNA molecule. Non-functional sequences were discarded, and so were lower-count sequences lying one edit away from another sequence. Based on a fit of two negative binomial distributions, barcode sub-clusters having less than 20% of the maximum read count were discarded. The raw public reads went through TCRdb reprocessing: fastp at Q25, MiXCR clone calling, in-frame beta chains kept. Records with the same CDR3 protein are collapsed into one entry carrying the most frequent genes and DNA. These V and J calls derive from TCRdb rather than the authors' analysis. Recorded for this sample are just under 650,000 distinct CDR3 sequences; just under 20% of them occurred a single time. Around 0.86% of the sample comes from the top ten.

Libraries of naive CD8 T cells were built from approximately 20,000 to 1,000,000 sorted cells, with 10%, 30% or 50% of the purified RNA used. Naive CD8 T cells, defined as CD8+CD4-CCR7+CD45RA+, were FACS-sorted into RLT Plus buffer on a BD FACSAria II. Around 11 TCR copies' worth of Jurkat RNA were spiked into roughly 19,000-1,000,000 naive CD8 T cell samples to test detection sensitivity. Enrichment of CD8 T cells was performed with RosetteSep CD8+ T Cell Enrichment Cocktail and Ficoll-Paque, after which ACK red cell lysis was carried out. Study-wide conclusions, independent of this receptor: Highly expanded clone sizes could be underestimated if identical TCR molecules share a barcode. Spiked-in Jurkat TCR RNA equivalent to a single cell was reported to be detectable even among 850,000 to 1,000,000 naive CD8 T cells. Modeling gave about 3.2 recovered TCR RNA copies per cell versus 8 to 10 by digital PCR, implying 25% to 30% capture efficiency. In CMV-specific effector cells, over 99% of molecules were held by clones above 20 RNA copies, whereas under 1% of molecules were held by such clones in naive cells. The naive libraries included spiked-in Jurkat TCR RNA (around nine copies' worth), and this Jurkat TCR RNA is not part of the donor repertoire. When barcode sub-clustering was left out, chimeric consensus sequences inflated TCR diversity, with chimeras reaching as high as 47%.

There are 18 amino acids in the CDR3, from cysteine to phenylalanine inclusive. Only the CDR3 DNA is retained, 54 bases long and in frame from the first base. The germline V gene supplies CDR1 LGHNA and CDR2 YSLEER. As to this clonotype: Its antigen is still unknown. At one of its ends the junction is not consistent with the germline gene, which may arise from a read error.

The sequencing input was naive CD8+ T cells from blood, with Jurkat cell RNA spiked in. The sample's cell subset or site label is to be understood as: FACS-sorted CD8+CD4-CCR7+CD45RA+ naive T cells. The chain was built from TRBV4-3 and TRBJ2-2; 8 nucleotides in the junction match TRBD2. The TCR comes from a human donor in good health. Some libraries in this study had Jurkat cell RNA spiked in. The CDR3: CAGSQDLSSGANTGELFF. At the DNA level, the sequence is TGCGCCGGCAGCCAAGATCTAAGTAGCGGGGCGAACACCGGGGAGCTGTTTTTT.